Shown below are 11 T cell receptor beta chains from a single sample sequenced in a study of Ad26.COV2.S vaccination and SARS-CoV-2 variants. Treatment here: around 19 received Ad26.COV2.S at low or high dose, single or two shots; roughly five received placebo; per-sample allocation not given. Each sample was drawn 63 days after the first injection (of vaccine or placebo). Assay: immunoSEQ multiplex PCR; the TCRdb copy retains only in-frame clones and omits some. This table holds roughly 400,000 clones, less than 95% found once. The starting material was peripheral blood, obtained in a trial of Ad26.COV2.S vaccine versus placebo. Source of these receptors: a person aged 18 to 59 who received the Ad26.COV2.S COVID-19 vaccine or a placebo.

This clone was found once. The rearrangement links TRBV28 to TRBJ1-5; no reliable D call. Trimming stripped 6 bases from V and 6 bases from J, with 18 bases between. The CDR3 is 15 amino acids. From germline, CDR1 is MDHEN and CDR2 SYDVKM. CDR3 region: CASRETWVLSQPQHF. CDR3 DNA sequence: TGTGCCAGCAGAGAGACATGGGTACTCTCTCAGCCCCAGCATTTT.

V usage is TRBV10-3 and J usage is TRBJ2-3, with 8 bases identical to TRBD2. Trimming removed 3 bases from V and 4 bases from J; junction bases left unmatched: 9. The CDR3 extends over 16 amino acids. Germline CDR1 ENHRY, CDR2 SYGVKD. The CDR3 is CAISDAKGLVPDTQYF. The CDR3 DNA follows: TGTGCCATCAGTGATGCTAAGGGACTAGTTCCAGATACGCAGTATTTT.

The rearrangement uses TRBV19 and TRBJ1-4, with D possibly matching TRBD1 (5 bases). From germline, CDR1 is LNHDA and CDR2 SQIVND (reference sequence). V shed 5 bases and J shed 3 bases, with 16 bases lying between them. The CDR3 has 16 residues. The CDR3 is CASSDYRGPANEKLFF. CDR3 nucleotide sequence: TGTGCCAGTAGTGACTACCGGGGACCGGCTAATGAAAAACTGTTTTTT.

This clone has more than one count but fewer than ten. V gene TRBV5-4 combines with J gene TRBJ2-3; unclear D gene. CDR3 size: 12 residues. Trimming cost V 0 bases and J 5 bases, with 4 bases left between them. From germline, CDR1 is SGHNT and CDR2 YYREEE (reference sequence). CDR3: CASSLEGDTQYF. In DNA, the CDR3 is TGTGCCAGCAGCTTGGAGGGAGATACGCAGTATTTT.

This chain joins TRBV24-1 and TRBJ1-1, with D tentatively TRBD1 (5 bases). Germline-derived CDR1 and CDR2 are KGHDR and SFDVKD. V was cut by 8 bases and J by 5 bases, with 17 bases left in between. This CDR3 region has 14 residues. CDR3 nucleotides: TGTGCCACCACCGAAGGGGCCCCCGGGACTGAAGCTTTCTTT. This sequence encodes CATTEGAPGTEAFF.

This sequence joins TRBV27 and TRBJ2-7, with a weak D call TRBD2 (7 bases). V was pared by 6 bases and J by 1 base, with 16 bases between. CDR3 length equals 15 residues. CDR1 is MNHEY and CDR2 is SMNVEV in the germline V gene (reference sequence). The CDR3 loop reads CASSERGAISYEQYF. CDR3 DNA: TGTGCCAGCAGCGAACGGGGGGCCATATCCTACGAGCAGTACTTC.

CDR3 loop: CASGLDTGELFF. Here the CDR3 DNA reads TGTGCTAGTGGTTTGGACACCGGGGAGCTGTTTTTT. This chain connects TRBV12-5 to TRBJ2-2; D gene uncertain. There are 12 residues in the CDR3. In germline, CDR1 is LGHNT, CDR2 FRNRAP. Between the trimmed V and J ends, which lost 1 base and 3 bases, there was a span of 0 bases.

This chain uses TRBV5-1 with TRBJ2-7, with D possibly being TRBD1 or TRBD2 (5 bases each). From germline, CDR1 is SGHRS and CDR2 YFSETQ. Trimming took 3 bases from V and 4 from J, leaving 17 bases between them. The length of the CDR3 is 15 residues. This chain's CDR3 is CASSSTGTIPYEQYF. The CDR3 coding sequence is TGCGCCAGCAGCTCAACCGGGACGATACCGTACGAGCAGTACTTC.

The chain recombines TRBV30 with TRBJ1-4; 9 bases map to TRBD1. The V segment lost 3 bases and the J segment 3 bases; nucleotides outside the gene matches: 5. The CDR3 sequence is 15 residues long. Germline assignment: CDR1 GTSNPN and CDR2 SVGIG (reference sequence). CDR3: CAWSSGDRANEKLFF. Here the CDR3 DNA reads TGTGCCTGGAGCTCCGGGGACAGGGCTAATGAAAAACTGTTTTTT.

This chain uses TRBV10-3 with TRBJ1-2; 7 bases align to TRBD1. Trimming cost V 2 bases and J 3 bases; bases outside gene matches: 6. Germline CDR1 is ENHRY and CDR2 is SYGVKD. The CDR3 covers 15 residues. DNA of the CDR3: TGTGCCATCAGTGAGCGGGTGACAGGGCACTATGGCTACACCTTC. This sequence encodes CAISERVTGHYGYTF.

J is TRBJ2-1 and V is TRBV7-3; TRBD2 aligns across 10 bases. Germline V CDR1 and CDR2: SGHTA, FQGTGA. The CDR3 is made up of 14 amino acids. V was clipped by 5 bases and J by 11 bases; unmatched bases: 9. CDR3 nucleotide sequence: TGTGCCAGCAGCGTATCCGGGACTAGCGTTCAGCAGTTCTTC. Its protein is CASSVSGTSVQQFF.